This T cell receptor (beta chain) was sequenced in a study of cytomegalovirus exposure and HLA in healthy donors. The wider study: In an early release, HLA-typed donors contributed tens of millions of unique TCR sequences. Most genotyped donors, over 70% of fewer than 400, had Caucasian-associated genetic ancestry. Overall study results and limits: Among CMV-associated TCR beta chains, most appeared HLA-restricted in a later analysis.

Comment on this clone: Its antigen is still unknown.

Samples came from healthy bone marrow donors. The PCR ran on 60 Vbeta and 13 Jbeta primers. TCRdb keeps only in-frame clones here, not all; method: immunoSEQ multiplex PCR. The sample carries 180,000 or so clones, roughly 80% recorded once. Sequencing was performed on PBMCs. The TCR comes from a female donor in good health and CMV-seronegative.

The CDR3 region is CASSKRGGVSYTQYF. DNA for the CDR3: TGTGCCAGCAGCAAGCGGGGGGGGGTCTCATATACGCAGTATTTT. The chain combines TRBV7-3 with TRBJ2-3; 10 bases are a match to TRBD2. Germline CDR1 reads SGHTA; CDR2 reads FQGTGA. CDR3 length: 15 residues. Trimming took 5 bases from V and 7 from J; bases not matched to a gene: 9.